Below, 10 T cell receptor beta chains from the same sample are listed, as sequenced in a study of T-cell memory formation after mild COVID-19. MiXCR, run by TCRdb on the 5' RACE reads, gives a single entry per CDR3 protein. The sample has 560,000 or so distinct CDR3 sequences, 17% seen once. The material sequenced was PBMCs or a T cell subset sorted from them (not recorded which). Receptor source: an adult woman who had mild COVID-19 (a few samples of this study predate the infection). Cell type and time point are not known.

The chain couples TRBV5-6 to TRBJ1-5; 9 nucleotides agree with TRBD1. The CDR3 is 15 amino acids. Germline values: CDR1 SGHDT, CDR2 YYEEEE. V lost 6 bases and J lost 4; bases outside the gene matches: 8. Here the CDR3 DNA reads TGTGCCAGCACCCTCCGGACAGGGGTTAATCAGCCCCAGCATTTT. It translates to CASTLRTGVNQPQHF.

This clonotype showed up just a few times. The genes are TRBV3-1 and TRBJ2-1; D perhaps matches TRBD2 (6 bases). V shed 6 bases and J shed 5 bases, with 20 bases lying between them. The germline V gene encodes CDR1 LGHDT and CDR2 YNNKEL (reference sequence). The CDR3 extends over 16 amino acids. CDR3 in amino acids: CASRRTSILGDNEQFF. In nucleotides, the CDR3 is TGTGCCAGCAGGAGAACTAGCATCTTGGGGGACAATGAGCAGTTCTTC.

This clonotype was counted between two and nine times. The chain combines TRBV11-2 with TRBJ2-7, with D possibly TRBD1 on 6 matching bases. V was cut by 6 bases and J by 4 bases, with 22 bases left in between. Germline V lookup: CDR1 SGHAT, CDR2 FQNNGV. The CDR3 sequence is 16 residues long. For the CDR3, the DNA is TGTGCCAGCAGTCGAGACGTCTGGGGAAGGGGGTACGAGCAGTACTTC. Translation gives CASSRDVWGRGYEQYF.

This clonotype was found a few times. The CDR3 DNA sequence: TGTGCCAGCAGCTTAAGCACAGGGGGCTCCTACAATGAGCAGTTCTTC. This gives the protein CASSLSTGGSYNEQFF. The J gene is TRBJ2-1, the V gene TRBV7-3; 8 nucleotides match TRBD1. Germline loops: CDR1 SGHTA, CDR2 FQGTGA. Trimming removed 1 base from V and 0 bases from J; junction bases left unmatched: 2. This CDR3 has 16 amino acids.

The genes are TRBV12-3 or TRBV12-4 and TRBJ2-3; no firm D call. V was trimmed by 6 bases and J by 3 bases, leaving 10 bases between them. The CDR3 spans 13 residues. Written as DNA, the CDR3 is TGTGCCAGCAGCGGACCAATAACAGATACGCAGTATTTT. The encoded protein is CASSGPITDTQYF.

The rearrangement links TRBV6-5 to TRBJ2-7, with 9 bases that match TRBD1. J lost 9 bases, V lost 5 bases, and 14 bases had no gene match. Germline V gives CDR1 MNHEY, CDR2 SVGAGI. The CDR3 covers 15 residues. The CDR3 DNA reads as TGTGCCAGCAGTCCCTCTAACCGGGACAGGGTCGGGCAGTACTTC. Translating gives CASSPSNRDRVGQYF.

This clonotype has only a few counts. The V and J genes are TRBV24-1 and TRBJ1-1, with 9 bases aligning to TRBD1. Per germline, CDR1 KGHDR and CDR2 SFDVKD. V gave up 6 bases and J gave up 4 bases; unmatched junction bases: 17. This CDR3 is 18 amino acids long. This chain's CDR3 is CATSLGDRVFKEFTEAFF. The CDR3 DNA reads TGTGCCACCAGTTTAGGGGACAGGGTTTTTAAGGAGTTCACTGAAGCTTTCTTT.

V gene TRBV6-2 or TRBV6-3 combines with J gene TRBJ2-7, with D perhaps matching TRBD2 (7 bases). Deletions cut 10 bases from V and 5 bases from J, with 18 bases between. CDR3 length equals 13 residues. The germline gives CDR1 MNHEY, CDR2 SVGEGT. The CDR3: CATNDGGAHEQYF. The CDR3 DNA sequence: TGTGCCACCAATGATGGGGGGGCCCACGAGCAGTACTTC.

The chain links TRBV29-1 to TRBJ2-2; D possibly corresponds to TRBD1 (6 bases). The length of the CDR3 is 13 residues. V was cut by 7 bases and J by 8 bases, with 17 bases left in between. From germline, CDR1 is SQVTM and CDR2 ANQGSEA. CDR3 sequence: CSAQQGSPGELFF. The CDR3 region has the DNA TGCAGCGCCCAACAGGGTTCGCCGGGGGAGCTGTTTTTT.

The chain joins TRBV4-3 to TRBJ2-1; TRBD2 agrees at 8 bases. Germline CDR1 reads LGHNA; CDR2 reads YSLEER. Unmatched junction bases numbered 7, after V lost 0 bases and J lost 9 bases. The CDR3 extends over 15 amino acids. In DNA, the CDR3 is TGCGCCAGCAGCCAAGATCCTGTTAGCGGGATTGAGCAGTTCTTC. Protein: CASSQDPVSGIEQFF.